This TCR beta chain originates from a study of cytomegalovirus exposure and HLA in healthy donors. Findings and limits, study-wide: The study reported that TCR beta sequences accurately predicted HLA-A and HLA-B alleles in most subjects. Analysis was carried out at a later point, and it linked a missense DCLRE1C variant to TCR beta V- and J-gene trimming. In an earlier analysis, productive rearrangement rates for most beta V segments clustered near 87% or 30%.

Vbeta (60) and Jbeta (13) primers were used in the PCR. Only in-frame clones appear in the TCRdb table, and some are missing; sequencing was by immunoSEQ multiplex PCR. The sample carries 150,000 to 200,000 clones, under 90% recorded once. With regard to this clone: What it recognizes is unknown.

The ends were cut back, 5 bases at V and 7 bases at J, with 14 bases in the middle. The CDR3 is made up of 14 amino acids. Germline V lookup: CDR1 SGHAT, CDR2 FQNNGV. The genes are TRBV11-2 and TRBJ1-4; no clear D gene. The specimen was PBMCs. This receptor was identified in a man aged 30 to 45 in good health and CMV-seropositive. The CDR3 coding sequence is TGTGCCAGCAGCCACCGCGGGGTTTTTGAAAAACTGTTTTTT. Amino acid sequence: CASSHRGVFEKLFF.